This T cell receptor beta chain is from a study of T cells after yellow fever vaccination. This clonotype was detected ten times or more. TCRdb used MiXCR to reprocess the 5' RACE reads, holding one entry per CDR3 protein. The table has some 26,000 distinct CDR3 sequences, roughly 3.3% seen once. CDR1 and CDR2 (germline): SGHAT, FQNNGV. The germline V and J ends were trimmed by 2 bases and 3 bases, with 8 bases remaining between them. CDR3 length equals 13 residues. The receptor comes from a man aged 18 to 29 who received the YFV17D yellow fever vaccine. The V call is TRBV11-2, the J call TRBJ2-7, with unresolved D. The sample in question was PBMCs, either bulk or a sorted T-cell subset (CD4+, CD8+, memory, or dextramer-sorted; not recorded which), obtained around 45 days after the first yellow fever vaccination. The CDR3 DNA reads TGTGCCAGCAGCTTACGGCAGATCTACGAGCAGTACTTC. Amino acids: CASSLRQIYEQYF.